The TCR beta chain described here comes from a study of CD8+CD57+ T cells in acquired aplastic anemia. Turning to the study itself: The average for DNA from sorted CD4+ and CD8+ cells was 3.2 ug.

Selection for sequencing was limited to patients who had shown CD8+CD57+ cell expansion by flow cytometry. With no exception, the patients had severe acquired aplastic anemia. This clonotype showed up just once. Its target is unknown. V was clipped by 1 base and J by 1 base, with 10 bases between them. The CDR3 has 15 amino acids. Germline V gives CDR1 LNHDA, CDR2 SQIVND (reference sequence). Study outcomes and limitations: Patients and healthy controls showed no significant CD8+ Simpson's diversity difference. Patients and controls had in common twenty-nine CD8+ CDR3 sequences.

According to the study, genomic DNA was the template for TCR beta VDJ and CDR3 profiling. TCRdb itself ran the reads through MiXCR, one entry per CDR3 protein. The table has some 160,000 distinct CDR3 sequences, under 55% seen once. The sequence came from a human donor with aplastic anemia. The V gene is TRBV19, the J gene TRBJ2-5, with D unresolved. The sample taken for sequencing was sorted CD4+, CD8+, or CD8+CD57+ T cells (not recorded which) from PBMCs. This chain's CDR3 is CASSIVHPFQETQYF. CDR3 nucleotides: TGTGCCAGTAGTATAGTGCACCCCTTCCAAGAGACCCAGTACTTC.